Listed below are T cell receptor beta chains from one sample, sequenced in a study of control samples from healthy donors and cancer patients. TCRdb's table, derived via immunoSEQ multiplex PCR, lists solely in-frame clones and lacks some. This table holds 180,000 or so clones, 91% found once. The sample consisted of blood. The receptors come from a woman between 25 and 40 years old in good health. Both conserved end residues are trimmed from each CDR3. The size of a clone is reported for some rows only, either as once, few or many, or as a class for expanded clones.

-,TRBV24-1,ATSRTSTDTQY
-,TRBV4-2,ASSQATGNTIY
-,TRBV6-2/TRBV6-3,ASSYRDSAYEQY
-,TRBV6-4,ASSPHSTDTQY
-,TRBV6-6,ASRRDRDYEKLF
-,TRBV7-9,ASSLTGGHTEAF
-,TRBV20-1,SAWGYDGYT
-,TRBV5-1,ASSAPGQGNSPLH
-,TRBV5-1,ASSEGDRGPQPQH
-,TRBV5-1,ASSLEGPYEQY
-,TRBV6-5,ASRRDAGAYNEQF
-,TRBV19,ASTNRGGGNTEAF
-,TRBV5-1,ASSLTGGDQPQH
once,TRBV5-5,ASSLEGASYNSPLH
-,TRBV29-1,SVGLHDYGYT
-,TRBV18,ASSPDRAHEQF
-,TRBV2,ASNPSGRYNEQF
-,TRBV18,ASSLQGAAGNTIY
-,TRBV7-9,ASSNRDNSYEQY
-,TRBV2,ASSEVVGQGRMGTDTQY
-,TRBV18,ASSPGYGNQPQH
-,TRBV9,ASSVGADQETQY
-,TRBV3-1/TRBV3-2,ASSQAGGHSYEQY
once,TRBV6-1,ASSEVAGRDTQY
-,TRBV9,ASSVARAGNTIY
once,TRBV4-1,ASSQDPGTGGNQPQH
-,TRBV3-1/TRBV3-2,ASSQDLAGARGSF
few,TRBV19,ASKSVGSGMNTEAF
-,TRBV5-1,ASSSPTGTAF
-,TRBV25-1,ASSEFKSGRNNEQF
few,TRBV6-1,ASSGTGGVRNNEKLF
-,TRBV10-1,ASSDPGYEQY
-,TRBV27,ASSRDRVGYT
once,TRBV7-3,ASSLLAGWNTGELF
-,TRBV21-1,ASSTSSYEQY
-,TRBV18,ASSAGIQETQY
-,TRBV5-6,ASSLGQYSNQPQH
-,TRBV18,ASSLTLNEQF
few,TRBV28,ASVRDRGPDTQY
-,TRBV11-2,ASSPGDRPGETQY
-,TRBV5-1,ASSFRQGTTSGDPYEQY
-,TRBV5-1,ASRPTTGTGDYEQY
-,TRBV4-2,ASSQLPGQMYEQY
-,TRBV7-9,ASSLPGTGVGYGYT
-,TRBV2,ASSELYTQY
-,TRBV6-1,ASSAPPGQGYYGYT
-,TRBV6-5,ASSSGGQLVSYEQY
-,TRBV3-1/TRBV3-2,ASSRGNRTDTQY
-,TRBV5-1,ASSSGTVYNEQF
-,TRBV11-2,ASSLGLGSYEQY
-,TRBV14,ASSQEQGAYSPLH
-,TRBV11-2,ASSLVGGAGQPQH
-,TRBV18,ASSPLNYGYT
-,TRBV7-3,ASSPGTSYSNEQF